One and the same sample provided the 30 T cell receptor beta chains below, sequenced in a study of T cell clonality in common variable immunodeficiency. The repertoire was sequenced with immunoSEQ multiplex PCR; TCRdb's copy has only in-frame clones and lacks some. Recorded here are approximately 52,000 clones, none singletons. The sample comprised peripheral blood mononuclear cells. Receptors originate from a person between 18 and 75 years old in good health.

This clone showed up many times. The CDR3 end falls 3 residues outside the read, so it is completed with the germline J gene. The chain joins TRBV30 to TRBJ1-3, with 8 nucleotides matching TRBD1. CDR1 and CDR2 (germline): GTSNPN, SVGIG (reference sequence). The CDR3 contains 14 residues. The V gene end was trimmed by 2 bases and the J gene end by 4 bases; junction bases not matched to a gene: 4. The CDR3 region is CAWSRDRRGNTIYF. The CDR3 bases that were read are TGTGCCTGGAGTAGGGACAGGAGAGGAAACACC.

This clone was picked up many times. The read terminates 3 residues before the CDR3 end, so the remaining end is supplied by the germline J gene. V and J are TRBV7-3 and TRBJ2-3; 13 bases are shared with TRBD2. Trimming took 2 bases from V and 4 from J; bases not matched to a gene: 3. Germline assignment: CDR1 SGHTA and CDR2 FQGTGA. This CDR3 contains 16 residues. CDR3 in amino acids: CASSLGLAGVSDTQYF. Incomplete CDR3 DNA: TGTGCCAGCAGCTTAGGACTAGCGGGAGTATCAGATACG.

The CDR3: CSARDLGASGNEQFF. The sequenced part of the CDR3 DNA is TGCAGTGCTAGAGATCTGGGGGCTAGCGGGAATGAG. V is TRBV20-1 and J is TRBJ2-1, with TRBD2 matching over 8 bases. The read stops 3 residues short of the end of the CDR3; the missing end is completed from the germline J gene. V trimming: 0 bases; J trimming: 7 bases; junction bases outside the gene matches: 8. Germline CDR1 and CDR2: DFQATT and SNEGSKA (reference sequence). The CDR3 is 15 amino acids.

This clone came up many times. The read ends 3 residues shy of where the CDR3 ends; the end is completed using the germline J gene. The chain employs TRBV5-1 and TRBJ2-1; 9 bases are a match to TRBD1. V shed 2 bases and J 6 bases; nucleotides not matched to a gene: 6. The CDR3 runs 15 residues. Germline values: CDR1 SGHRS, CDR2 YFSETQ. The CDR3 loop reads CASSFDGQGSNEQFF. The CDR3 bases that were read are TGCGCCAGCAGCTTTGATGGACAGGGGTCCAATGAG.

This clone appeared many times. The observed sequence ends 3 residues before the CDR3 terminus, with the missing tail filled in from the germline J gene. The chain links TRBV29-1 to TRBJ2-7, with 8 bases identical to TRBD1. V gave up 6 bases and J gave up 4 bases; unmatched junction bases: 23. This CDR3 is built from 18 residues. Germline V gene lookup returns CDR1 SQVTM and CDR2 ANQGSEA. The sequenced CDR3 bases are TGCAGCGTCCTAACATACACATCCGGACAGGGCGGAGGATACGAG. This codes for CSVLTYTSGQGGGYE. The CDR3 reads in full as CSVLTYTSGQGGGYEQYF.

This clone was recorded many times. With the read ending 3 residues before the CDR3 end, the germline J gene is used to fill in that end. V and J are TRBV30 and TRBJ2-2, with 7 nucleotides matching TRBD1. CDR3 size: 15 residues. V was clipped by 0 bases and J by 4 bases; unmatched bases: 5. Germline values: CDR1 GTSNPN, CDR2 SVGIG (reference sequence). The CDR3 DNA, read in part, is TGTGCCTGGAGTGTCGACAGGGTATCCACCGGGGAG. Its protein is CAWSVDRVSTGE. Given in full, the CDR3 is CAWSVDRVSTGELFF.

This clone was observed at least ten times. The read ends 3 residues before the CDR3 terminus; that terminus is restored from the germline J gene. This rearrangement joins TRBV30 to TRBJ2-3; 11 bases fit TRBD2. The germline V gene has CDR1 GTSNPN and CDR2 SVGIG (reference sequence). V was pared by 3 bases and J by 4 bases, with 12 bases of the junction left unmatched. This CDR3 is 17 amino acids long. The sequenced CDR3 bases are TGTGCCTGGAGCAACATCCAACTAGCGGGAGTGTCAGATACG. As protein: CAWSNIQLAGVSDT. The entire CDR3 sequence reads CAWSNIQLAGVSDTQYF.

This clone was found many times. The read ends 3 residues early relative to the CDR3; the germline J gene fills the gap. The V and J genes are TRBV5-3 and TRBJ2-7, with TRBD1 matching over 7 bases. TRBV5-3 is an ORF, and what it does is uncertain. Trimming took 4 bases from V and 1 from J; bases not matched to a gene: 11. The CDR3 sequence is 16 residues long. CDR3 residues: CARSLPGQPLSYEQYF. The part of the CDR3 DNA that was read is TGTGCCAGAAGCCTCCCGGGACAGCCACTATCCTACGAG.

This clone was observed a few times. The read terminates 3 residues before the CDR3 end, so the remaining end is supplied by the germline J gene. This sequence joins TRBV7-6 and TRBJ2-1; 8 bases are a match to TRBD1. V trimming: 5 bases; J trimming: 8 bases; junction bases outside the gene matches: 11. This CDR3 contains 15 residues. Germline V CDR1 and CDR2: SGHVS, FNYEAQ. CDR3 DNA, as far as it was read: TGTGCCAGCAGCCTACTGGCAGGGGGCGATTATGAG. Translated: CASSLLAGGDYE. The whole CDR3 protein reads CASSLLAGGDYEQFF.

This clone was detected many times. This CDR3 is CASSLGGSQPQHF. The sequenced part of the CDR3 DNA is TGTGCCAGCAGCTTGGGGGGTAGTCAGCCC. The chain combines TRBV7-2 with TRBJ1-5; tentatively, D is TRBD1 (5 bases). The read terminates 3 residues ahead of where the CDR3 ends, so the germline J gene completes it. The CDR3 spans 13 residues. Germline V CDR1 and CDR2: SGHTA, FQGNSA. V was clipped by 3 bases and J by 6 bases, with 9 bases between them. Based on the CDR3 plus reference TRBV7-2 and TRBJ1-5, the full variable domain is GAGVSQSPSNKVTEKGKDVELRCDPISGHTALYWYRQSLGQGLEFLIYFQGNSAPDKSGLPSDRFSAERTGGSVSTLTIQRTQQEDSAVYLCASSLGGSQPQHFGDGTRLSIL.

This clone was recorded at least ten times. The observed sequence ends 3 residues before the CDR3 terminus, with the missing tail filled in from the germline J gene. The chain employs TRBV5-1 and TRBJ1-5, with unresolved D. The length of the CDR3 is 15 residues. V was trimmed by 0 bases and J by 0 bases, leaving 7 bases between them. The V gene's germline CDR1 is SGHRS and CDR2 YFSETQ. This CDR3 reads CASSLEGLSNQPQHF. The sequenced CDR3 bases are TGCGCCAGCAGCTTGGAAGGTCTTAGCAATCAGCCC.

This clone has at least ten counts. The read comes to an end 3 residues before the CDR3 does, leaving the germline J gene to fill in the end. This chain joins TRBV7-2 and TRBJ1-5, with D uncertain. V was shortened by 1 base and J by 3 bases, with 7 bases between the two germline ends. CDR3 length equals 14 residues. Germline V gene lookup returns CDR1 SGHTA and CDR2 FQGNSA. Partial CDR3 DNA: TGTGCCAGCAGCTTAGTACACAACAATCAGCCC. Its translation is CASSLVHNNQP. The entire CDR3 is CASSLVHNNQPQHF.

This clone has a count of ten or more. The CDR3 end is not reached by the read, which stops 3 residues before it; the germline J gene fills it in. The chain is built from TRBV29-1 and TRBJ2-1; tentatively, D is TRBD1 (5 bases). V was clipped by 0 bases and J by 9 bases, with 9 bases between them. Germline V gene sequence: CDR1 SQVTM, CDR2 ANQGSEA. The CDR3 is 12 residues long. The CDR3 protein is CSVEDSGIEQFF. The sequenced CDR3 bases are TGCAGCGTTGAAGACTCAGGGATTGAG.

This clone was picked up a small number of times. The read ends 3 residues shy of where the CDR3 ends; the end is completed using the germline J gene. V is TRBV30 and J is TRBJ2-7; D is possibly TRBD1 (6 bases). Trimming left V 0 bases short and J 3 bases short, with 18 bases between. CDR1 is GTSNPN and CDR2 is SVGIG in the germline V gene (reference sequence). This CDR3 contains 16 residues. This CDR3 reads CAWSVLSIRDNYEQYF. The covered CDR3 bases are TGTGCCTGGAGTGTATTAAGTATCCGGGACAACTACGAG.

This clone was seen more than once but under ten times. The CDR3 end falls 3 residues outside the read, so it is completed with the germline J gene. V is TRBV30 and J is TRBJ1-2; 7 nucleotides line up with TRBD1. This CDR3 is 15 amino acids long. Germline V gene lookup returns CDR1 GTSNPN and CDR2 SVGIG (reference sequence). The CDR3 DNA, read in part, is TGTGCCTGGAGTATTTCAGGGGGGACTGGGGAGACC. Encoded protein: CAWSISGGTGET. In full, the CDR3 reads CAWSISGGTGETYTF.

This clone was counted ten times or more. This CDR3 reads CASSLVGPNSPLHF. Partial CDR3 DNA: TGCGCCAGCAGCTTGGTGGGCCCTAATTCACCC. The chain recombines TRBV5-1 with TRBJ1-6; the D is unclear. The read stops 3 residues short of the end of the CDR3; the missing end is completed from the germline J gene. The ends were cut back, 0 bases at V and 6 bases at J, with 7 bases in the middle. Germline lookup yields CDR1 SGHRS and CDR2 YFSETQ. The CDR3 contains 14 residues.

This clone was counted at least ten times. The read finishes 3 residues shy of the CDR3 end, and the germline J gene is used to complete it. The rearrangement links TRBV9 to TRBJ1-2; 7 nucleotides agree with TRBD1. With 0 bases clipped from V and 4 bases from J, the junction kept 9 bases outside the gene matches. The CDR3 has 16 amino acids. Germline V gene data show CDR1 as SGDLS and CDR2 as YYNGEE. CDR3 region: CASSVGEGAIPYGYTF. The DNA read from the CDR3 is TGTGCCAGCAGCGTAGGGGAGGGGGCGATTCCCTATGGC.

This clone has at least ten counts. The sequenced fragment ends 3 residues before the CDR3 boundary, so the rest is inferred from the germline J gene. V and J are TRBV7-2 and TRBJ2-3; 12 bases are a match to TRBD2. Germline V gives CDR1 SGHTA, CDR2 FQGNSA. This CDR3 comprises 15 residues. Trimming cost V 3 bases and J 4 bases; bases outside gene matches: 2. Incomplete CDR3 DNA: TGTGCCAGCAGCTTGACTAGCGGGAGCGCAGATACG. Translated, it gives CASSLTSGSADT. The CDR3 as a whole reads CASSLTSGSADTQYF.

This clone was recorded at least ten times. The read finishes 3 residues shy of the CDR3 end, and the germline J gene is used to complete it. The rearrangement uses TRBV14 and TRBJ2-7, with D tentatively TRBD2 (6 bases). The germline V and J ends were trimmed by 0 bases and 2 bases, with 11 bases remaining between them. Germline CDR1 is SGHDN and CDR2 is FVKESK. The CDR3 is made up of 15 amino acids. CDR3 residues: CASSQDLRGTYEQYF. CDR3 bases read: TGTGCCAGCAGCCAAGATTTGCGGGGAACCTACGAG. The full variable domain, in which reference TRBV14 and TRBJ2-7 provide the parts outside the CDR3, is EAGVTQFPSHSVIEKGQTVTLRCDPISGHDNLYWYRRVMGKEIKFLLHFVKESKQDESGMPNNRFLAERTGGTYSTLKVQPAELEDSGVYFCASSQDLRGTYEQYFGPGTRLTVT.

About this clone: Read coverage stops 3 residues before the CDR3 terminus; the germline J gene supplies the remainder. The chain employs TRBV7-3 and TRBJ2-2, with 7 bases identical to TRBD2. CDR1 is SGHTA and CDR2 is FQGTGA in the germline V gene. V trimming: 4 bases; J trimming: 1 base; junction bases outside the gene matches: 6. CDR3 length equals 16 residues. CDR3 DNA (partial): TGTGCCAGCAGCTGGACGGTAGCGGGGAACACCGGGGAG. Encoded protein: CASSWTVAGNTGE. The entire CDR3 sequence reads CASSWTVAGNTGELFF.

This clone was seen ten or more times. Coverage ceases 3 residues before the CDR3 finishes, and the germline J gene fills in the end. The chain carries TRBV20-1 and TRBJ2-3, with 8 positions matching TRBD1. CDR3 size: 12 residues. The V gene end was trimmed by 7 bases and the J gene end by 6 bases; junction bases not matched to a gene: 6. The germline gives CDR1 DFQATT, CDR2 SNEGSKA (reference sequence). CDR3 residues: CSVSGGFDTQYF. The part of the CDR3 DNA that was read is TGCAGTGTATCAGGGGGCTTCGATACG.

In this sample, this clone turned up many times. This chain's CDR3 is CASSRGGYGYTF. The sequenced CDR3 bases are TGTGCCAGCAGCAGGGGAGGCTATGGC. J is TRBJ1-2 and V is TRBV7-2; D possibly corresponds to TRBD1 (5 bases). The read is 3 residues too short to cover the CDR3 end, so that end is filled in from the germline J gene. The CDR3 totals 12 residues. Trimming stripped 5 bases from V and 4 bases from J, with 8 bases between. CDR1 is SGHTA and CDR2 is FQGNSA in the germline V gene.

This clone was seen many times. The read ends 3 residues early relative to the CDR3; the germline J gene fills the gap. V usage is TRBV19 and J usage is TRBJ2-7; possibly TRBD2 for D (7 bases). The germline gives CDR1 LNHDA, CDR2 SQIVND (reference sequence). The CDR3 totals 15 residues. With 5 bases removed from V and 6 bases from J, the gap between germline ends came to 20 bases. Incomplete CDR3 DNA: TGTGCCAGTAGTCCTCAGGGGACCTGGGAGGGCGAG. Protein sequence: CASSPQGTWEGE. The entire CDR3 protein reads CASSPQGTWEGEQYF.

In regard to this clone: The CDR3 end lies 3 residues beyond the end of the read and is filled in from the germline J gene. The rearrangement links TRBV2 to TRBJ2-7, with 7 bases lining up with TRBD1. V was pared by 7 bases and J by 0 bases, with 9 bases of the junction left unmatched. The CDR3 spans 15 residues. The germline gives CDR1 SNHLY, CDR2 FYNNEI. This CDR3 reads CASIPKGASSYEQYF. The CDR3 bases that were read are TGTGCCAGCATCCCCAAGGGGGCGAGCTCCTACGAG.

A word on this clone: The read halts 3 residues ahead of the CDR3 end, with the missing end drawn from the germline J gene. This chain uses TRBV11-1 with TRBJ2-5, with D perhaps TRBD1 (5 bases). The ends were cut back, 2 bases at V and 2 bases at J, with 9 bases in the middle. This CDR3 has 14 residues. CDR1 is SGHAT and CDR2 is FQDESV in the germline V gene (reference sequence). This chain's CDR3 is CASSLPRGQETQYF. The covered CDR3 bases are TGTGCCAGCAGCTTACCTAGGGGACAAGAGACC.

CDR3 DNA, as far as it was read: TGTGCCAGCAGGGGGATTTCCTCGCGGGAGACG. Its translation: CASRGISSRET. The whole CDR3 sequence is CASRGISSRETQYF. The chain employs TRBV7-9 and TRBJ2-3; 7 bases are a match to TRBD2. The read halts 3 residues ahead of the CDR3 end, with the missing end drawn from the germline J gene. CDR1 and CDR2 (germline): SEHNR, FQNEAQ (reference sequence). There are 14 residues in the CDR3.

Worth noting for this clone: Read sequence stops 3 residues before the CDR3 end, and the germline J gene provides the missing end. The chain has TRBV20-1 and TRBJ1-6; 9 nucleotides match TRBD1. The CDR3 is made up of 15 amino acids. The germline gives CDR1 DFQATT, CDR2 SNEGSKA (reference sequence). V dropped 1 base and J dropped 7; count of bases not matched to a gene: 5. The CDR3 bases that were read are TGCAGTGCTAGAGTGCAGGACAGGGGCAATTCACCC. This gives the protein CSARVQDRGNSP. The full CDR3 is CSARVQDRGNSPLHF.

This clone has a count of ten or more. The read terminates 3 residues before the CDR3 end, so the remaining end is supplied by the germline J gene. This rearrangement joins TRBV7-9 to TRBJ1-1; D possibly corresponds to TRBD1 (5 bases). This CDR3 spans 14 amino acids. The germline gives CDR1 SEHNR, CDR2 FQNEAQ (reference sequence). The ends were cut back, 5 bases at V and 1 base at J, with 11 bases in the middle. This CDR3 is CASSTPGRNTEAFF. The CDR3 bases that were read are TGTGCCAGCAGCACTCCAGGGAGGAACACTGAA. Full variable domain (outside the CDR3, taken from reference TRBV7-9 and TRBJ1-1): DTGVSQNPRHKITKRGQNVTFRCDPISEHNRLYWYRQTLGQGPEFLTYFQNEAQLEKSRLLSDRFSAERPKGSFSTLEIQRTEQGDSAMYLCASSTPGRNTEAFFGQGTRLTVV.

This clone has ten or more counts. The CDR3 DNA, read in part, is TGCAGTGCCAGGCGCGCGGGTGGCCGCAACACTGAA. Amino acids: CSARRAGGRNTE. The full CDR3 reads CSARRAGGRNTEAFF. This chain joins TRBV20-1 and TRBJ1-1; D remains unclear. The sequenced fragment ends 3 residues before the CDR3 boundary, so the rest is inferred from the germline J gene. V was pared by 6 bases and J by 2 bases, with 19 bases between. The V gene's germline CDR1 is DFQATT and CDR2 SNEGSKA (reference sequence). This CDR3 contains 15 residues.

This clone was picked up a small number of times. The CDR3 end falls 3 residues outside the read, so it is completed with the germline J gene. The rearrangement links TRBV18 to TRBJ1-5; D possibly corresponds to TRBD1 (6 bases). The CDR3 totals 15 residues. Germline V CDR1 and CDR2: KGHSH, LQKENI. V dropped 3 bases and J dropped 3 bases, with 12 bases sitting between them. CDR3 DNA (partial): TGTGCCAGCTCACCCGGACAGTCGGCCAATCAGCCC. Translation: CASSPGQSANQP. From start to end, the CDR3 is CASSPGQSANQPQHF. The entire variable domain, with the rest obtained from reference TRBV18 and TRBJ1-5, is as follows: NAGVMQNPRHLVRRRGQEARLRCSPMKGHSHVYWYRQLPEEGLKFMVYLQKENIIDESGMPKERFSAEFPKEGPSILRIQQVVRGDSAAYFCASSPGQSANQPQHFGDGTRLSIL.